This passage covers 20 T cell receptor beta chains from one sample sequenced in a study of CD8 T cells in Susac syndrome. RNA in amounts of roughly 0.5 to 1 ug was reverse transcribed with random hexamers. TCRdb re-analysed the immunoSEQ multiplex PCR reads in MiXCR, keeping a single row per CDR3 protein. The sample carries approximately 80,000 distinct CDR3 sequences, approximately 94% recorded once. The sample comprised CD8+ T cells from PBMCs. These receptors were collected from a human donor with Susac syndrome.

CDR3 region: CASSSRTRAYEQYF. CDR3 nucleotides: TGTGCCAGCAGTTCACGGACCCGAGCCTACGAGCAGTACTTC. The chain couples TRBV2 to TRBJ2-7; D is unclear. This CDR3 is built from 14 residues. V was clipped by 5 bases and J by 2 bases, with 13 bases between them. The germline gives CDR1 SNHLY, CDR2 FYNNEI. Complete variable domain (other parts from reference TRBV2 and TRBJ2-7): EPEVTQTPSHQVTQMGQEVILRCVPISNHLYFYWYRQILGQKVEFLVSFYNNEISEKSEIFDDQFSVERPDGSNFTLKIRSTKLEDSAMYFCASSSRTRAYEQYFGPGTRLTVT.

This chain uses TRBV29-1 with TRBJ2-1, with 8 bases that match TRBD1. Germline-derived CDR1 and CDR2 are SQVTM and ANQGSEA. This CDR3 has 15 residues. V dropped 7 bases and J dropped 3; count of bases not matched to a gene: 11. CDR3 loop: CSAGRDRPFYNEQFF. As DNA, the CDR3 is TGCAGCGCCGGAAGGGACAGGCCTTTCTACAATGAGCAGTTCTTC.

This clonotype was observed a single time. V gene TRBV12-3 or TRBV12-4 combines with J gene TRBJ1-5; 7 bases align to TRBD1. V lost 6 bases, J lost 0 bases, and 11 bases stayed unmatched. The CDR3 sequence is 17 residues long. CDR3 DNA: TGTGCCAGCAGCCCACCCAGGACAGGAGATAGCAATCAGCCCCAGCATTTT. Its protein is CASSPPRTGDSNQPQHF.

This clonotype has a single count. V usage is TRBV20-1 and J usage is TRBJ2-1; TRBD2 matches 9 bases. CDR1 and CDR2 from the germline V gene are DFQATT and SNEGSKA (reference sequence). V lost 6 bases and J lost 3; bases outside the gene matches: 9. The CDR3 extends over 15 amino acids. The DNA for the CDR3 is TGCAGTGCCCTCAGCGGGGGGAACAACTACAATGAGCAGTTCTTC. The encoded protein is CSALSGGNNYNEQFF.

The DNA of the CDR3 is TGTGCCAGCAGTTACTCGAGGGCAGATACGCAGTATTTT. Its protein product is CASSYSRADTQYF. The genes are TRBV6-2 or TRBV6-3 and TRBJ2-3; a possible D gene is TRBD2 (5 bases). CDR1 is MNHEY, CDR2 SVGEGT, per germline. This CDR3 has 13 amino acids. Trimming removed 0 bases at V and 4 bases at J, with 5 bases between.

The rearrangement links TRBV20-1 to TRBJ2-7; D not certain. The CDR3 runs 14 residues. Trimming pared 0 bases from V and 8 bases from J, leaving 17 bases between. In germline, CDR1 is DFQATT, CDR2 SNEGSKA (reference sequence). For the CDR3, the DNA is TGCAGTGCTAGAGATAGAAACGCTGAATGGAAGCAGTACTTC. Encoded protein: CSARDRNAEWKQYF.

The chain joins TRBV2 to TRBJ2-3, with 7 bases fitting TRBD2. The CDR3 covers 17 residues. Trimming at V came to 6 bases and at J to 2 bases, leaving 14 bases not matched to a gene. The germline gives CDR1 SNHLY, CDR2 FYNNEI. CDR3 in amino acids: CASRTGGYRRNTDTQYF. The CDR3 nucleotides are TGTGCCAGCAGGACGGGGGGTTACCGGAGAAACACAGATACGCAGTATTTT.

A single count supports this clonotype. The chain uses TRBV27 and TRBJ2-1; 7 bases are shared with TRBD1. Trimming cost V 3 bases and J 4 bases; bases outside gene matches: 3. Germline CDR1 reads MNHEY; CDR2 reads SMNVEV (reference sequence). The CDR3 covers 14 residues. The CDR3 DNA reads TGTGCCAGCAGTTTGCAGACAGGGTACAATGAGCAGTTCTTC. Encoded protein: CASSLQTGYNEQFF.

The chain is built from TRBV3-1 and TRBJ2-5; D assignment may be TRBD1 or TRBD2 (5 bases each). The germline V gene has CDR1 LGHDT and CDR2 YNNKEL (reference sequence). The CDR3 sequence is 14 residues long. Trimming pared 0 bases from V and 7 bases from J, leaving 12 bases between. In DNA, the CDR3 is TGTGCCAGCAGCCAAGAAAGATCGGGGCGGACCCAGTACTTC. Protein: CASSQERSGRTQYF.

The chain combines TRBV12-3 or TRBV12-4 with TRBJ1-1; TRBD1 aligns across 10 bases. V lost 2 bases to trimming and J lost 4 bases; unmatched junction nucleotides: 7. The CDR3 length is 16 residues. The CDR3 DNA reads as TGTGCCAGCAGTTTACGGGTACGGGACAGGGGCACTGAAGCTTTCTTT. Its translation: CASSLRVRDRGTEAFF.

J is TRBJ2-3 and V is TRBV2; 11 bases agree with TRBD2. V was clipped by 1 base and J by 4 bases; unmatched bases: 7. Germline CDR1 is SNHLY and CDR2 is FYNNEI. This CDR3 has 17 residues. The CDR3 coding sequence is TGTGCCAGCAGTGAAGTCGGACTAGCGGGCGGGGCAGATACGCAGTATTTT. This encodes CASSEVGLAGGADTQYF. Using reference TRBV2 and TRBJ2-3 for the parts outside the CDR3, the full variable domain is EPEVTQTPSHQVTQMGQEVILRCVPISNHLYFYWYRQILGQKVEFLVSFYNNEISEKSEIFDDQFSVERPDGSNFTLKIRSTKLEDSAMYFCASSEVGLAGGADTQYFGPGTRLTVL.

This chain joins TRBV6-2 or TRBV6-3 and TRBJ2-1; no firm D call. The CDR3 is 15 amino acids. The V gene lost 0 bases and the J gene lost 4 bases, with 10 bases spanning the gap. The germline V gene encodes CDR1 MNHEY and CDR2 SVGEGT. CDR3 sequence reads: CASSYSSTKYNEQFF. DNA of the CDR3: TGTGCCAGCAGTTACTCGAGTACCAAGTACAATGAGCAGTTCTTC.

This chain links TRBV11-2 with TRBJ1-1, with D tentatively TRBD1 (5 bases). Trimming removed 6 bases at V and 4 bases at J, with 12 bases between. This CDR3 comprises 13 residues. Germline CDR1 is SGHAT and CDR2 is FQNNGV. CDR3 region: CASSIWGTTEAFF. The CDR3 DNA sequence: TGTGCCAGCAGTATATGGGGGACCACTGAAGCTTTCTTT.

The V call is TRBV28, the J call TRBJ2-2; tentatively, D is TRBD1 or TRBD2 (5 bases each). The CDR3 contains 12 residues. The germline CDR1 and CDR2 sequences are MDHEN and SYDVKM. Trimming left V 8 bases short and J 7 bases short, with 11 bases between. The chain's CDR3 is CASQGEGGELFF. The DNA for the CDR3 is TGTGCCAGCCAGGGCGAGGGCGGGGAGCTGTTTTTT.

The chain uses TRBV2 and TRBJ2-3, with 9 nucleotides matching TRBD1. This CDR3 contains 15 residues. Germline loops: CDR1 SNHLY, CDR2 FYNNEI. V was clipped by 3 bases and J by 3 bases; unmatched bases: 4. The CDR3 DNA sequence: TGTGCCAGCAGTGAGGACAGGGGCGTAACAGATACGCAGTATTTT. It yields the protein CASSEDRGVTDTQYF.

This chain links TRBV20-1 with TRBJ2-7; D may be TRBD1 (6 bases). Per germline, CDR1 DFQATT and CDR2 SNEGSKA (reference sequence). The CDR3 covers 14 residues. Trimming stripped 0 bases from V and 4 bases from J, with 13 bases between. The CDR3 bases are TGCAGTGCTAGAGATCCGGACAGATCGTACGAGCAGTACTTC. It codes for CSARDPDRSYEQYF.

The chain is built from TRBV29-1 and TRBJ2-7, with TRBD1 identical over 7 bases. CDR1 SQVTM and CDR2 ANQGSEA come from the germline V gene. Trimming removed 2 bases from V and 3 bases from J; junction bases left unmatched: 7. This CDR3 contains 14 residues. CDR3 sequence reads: CSVEIPGQSYEQYF. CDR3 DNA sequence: TGCAGCGTTGAAATACCGGGACAGAGCTACGAGCAGTACTTC.

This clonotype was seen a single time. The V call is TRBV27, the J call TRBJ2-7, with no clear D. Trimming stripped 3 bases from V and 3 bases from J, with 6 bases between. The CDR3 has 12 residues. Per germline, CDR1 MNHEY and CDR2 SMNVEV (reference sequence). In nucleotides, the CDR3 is TGTGCCAGCAGTTTTAAGGGCTACGAGCAGTACTTC. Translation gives CASSFKGYEQYF.

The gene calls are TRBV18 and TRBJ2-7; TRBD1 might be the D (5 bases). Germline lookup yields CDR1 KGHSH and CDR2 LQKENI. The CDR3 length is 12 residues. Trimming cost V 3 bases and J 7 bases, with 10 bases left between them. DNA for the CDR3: TGTGCCAGCTCACCCGGCCAGGGTGAGCAGTACTTC. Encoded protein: CASSPGQGEQYF. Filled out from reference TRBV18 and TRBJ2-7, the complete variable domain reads NAGVMQNPRHLVRRRGQEARLRCSPMKGHSHVYWYRQLPEEGLKFMVYLQKENIIDESGMPKERFSAEFPKEGPSILRIQQVVRGDSAAYFCASSPGQGEQYFGPGTRLTVT.

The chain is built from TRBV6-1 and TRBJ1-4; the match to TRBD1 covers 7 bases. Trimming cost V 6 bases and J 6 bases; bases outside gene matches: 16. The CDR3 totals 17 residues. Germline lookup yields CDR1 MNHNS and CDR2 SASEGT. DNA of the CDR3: TGTGCCAGCAGCCTATCGGGGGGACAGTCCGCATATGAAAAACTGTTTTTT. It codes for CASSLSGGQSAYEKLFF.